The T cell receptor beta chain under discussion was sequenced for a study of beta chain features in type 1 diabetes. Overall study results and limits: Significant though moderate, a shortening of TCRB CDR3s appeared in all four CD4+ subsets of Type 1 diabetes patients. Equally in patients and controls, PCR might preferentially amplify shorter templates.

On this clone: Its antigen remains unknown.

This CDR3 has 16 amino acids. Germline CDR1 SGHTA, CDR2 FQGNSA. Unmatched junction bases numbered 5, after V lost 1 base and J lost 2 bases. cDNA synthesis used the whole RNA isolate, giving expressed TCRB sequences. The assay was immunoSEQ multiplex PCR, and TCRdb's table has in-frame clones only and misses some. The sample includes 600,000 to 650,000 clones, 15% to 17% seen only once; the top ten take roughly 0.098%. Purity of each sorted population was above 95%. The chain joins TRBV7-2 to TRBJ2-7, with 10 bases aligning to TRBD2. The sequence came from a young man in good health. The sequenced sample consisted of naive CD4+ T cells from blood. The CDR3 bases are TGTGCCAGCAGCTTAGACTCCCTAGCGGGGGCCTACGAGCAGTACTTC. Its protein is CASSLDSLAGAYEQYF.